What follows are 20 T cell receptor beta chains derived from one specimen sequenced in a study of blood T cell repertoires in COVID-19. Profiled with immunoSEQ multiplex PCR; TCRdb holds only in-frame clones, not every one. Among over 200,000 clones, more than 80% were seen once, and the ten largest hold under 2%. Sequencing was done on a sample of PBMCs or T cells enriched from blood (not recorded which). The source is a man aged 55 to 70 who had recovered from COVID-19.

The rearrangement uses TRBV9 and TRBJ2-1; 7 positions agree with TRBD1. The CDR3 runs 15 residues. The V segment lost 5 bases and the J segment 6 bases; nucleotides outside the gene matches: 11. The germline V gene encodes CDR1 SGDLS and CDR2 YYNGEE. The CDR3 region is CASSPTGDTFNEQFF. As DNA, the CDR3 is TGTGCCAGCAGTCCTACAGGGGACACCTTCAATGAGCAGTTCTTC.

A single count supports this clone. The chain links TRBV7-8 to TRBJ1-1; unclear D gene. There are 15 residues in the CDR3. V was cut by 2 bases and J by 1 base, with 11 bases left in between. CDR1 and CDR2 (germline): SGHVS, FQNEAQ. The DNA for the CDR3 is TGTGCCAGCAGCTTATGGGCAACCGCGAACACTGAAGCTTTCTTT. Protein sequence: CASSLWATANTEAFF.

This chain connects TRBV19 to TRBJ1-5; 11 bases map to TRBD1. The germline V gene encodes CDR1 LNHDA and CDR2 SQIVND (reference sequence). CDR3 size: 19 residues. V gave up 5 bases and J gave up 0 bases; unmatched junction bases: 12. This CDR3 is CASSPLRTGGAYSNQPQHF. DNA of the CDR3: TGTGCCAGTAGTCCACTTCGGACAGGGGGCGCCTATAGCAATCAGCCCCAGCATTTT.

The chain has TRBV30 and TRBJ2-1; the match to TRBD2 covers 9 bases. The CDR3 is made up of 17 amino acids. Germline lookup yields CDR1 GTSNPN and CDR2 SVGIG (reference sequence). V lost 2 bases and J lost 4; bases outside the gene matches: 12. The CDR3, as DNA: TGTGCCTGGAGTCTAGGACTAGCGACTAATAAATACAATGAGCAGTTCTTC. Translated, it gives CAWSLGLATNKYNEQFF.

V is TRBV2 and J is TRBJ2-7; TRBD1 matches 9 bases. The V segment lost 6 bases and the J segment 2 bases; nucleotides outside the gene matches: 5. Germline V gene data show CDR1 as SNHLY and CDR2 as FYNNEI. The CDR3 has 14 residues. The CDR3 region is CASRAGTGPYEQYF. CDR3 nucleotide sequence: TGTGCCAGCAGGGCCGGGACAGGGCCCTACGAGCAGTACTTC.

The chain is built from TRBV18 and TRBJ1-1; D call uncertain. With 3 bases removed from V and 5 bases from J, the gap between germline ends came to 10 bases. The CDR3 length is 13 residues. Per germline, CDR1 KGHSH and CDR2 LQKENI. This chain's CDR3 is CASSPLSGTEAFF. CDR3 nucleotide sequence: TGTGCCAGCTCACCCCTTTCGGGGACTGAAGCTTTCTTT.

This clone was counted many times. J is TRBJ1-2 and V is TRBV7-2; D is uncertain. The CDR3 is 11 residues long. The V end lost 7 bases, the J end lost 2 bases, and 5 bases lay between the germline ends. Germline V gene sequence: CDR1 SGHTA, CDR2 FQGNSA. The CDR3 region has the DNA TGTGCCAGCAACGGGAACTATGGCTACACCTTC. This sequence encodes CASNGNYGYTF.

The rearrangement uses TRBV7-6 and TRBJ2-2; no firm D call. With 6 bases removed from V and 0 bases from J, the gap between germline ends came to 11 bases. Germline loops: CDR1 SGHVS, CDR2 FNYEAQ. The CDR3 extends over 15 amino acids. This CDR3 reads CASSFDTSNTGELFF. CDR3 DNA sequence: TGTGCCAGCAGTTTCGACACCTCGAACACCGGGGAGCTGTTTTTT.

This chain connects TRBV19 to TRBJ1-5; 7 nucleotides match TRBD1. CDR1 LNHDA and CDR2 SQIVND come from the germline V gene (reference sequence). The trim removed 3 bases at V and 6 bases at J, leaving 11 bases unmatched. The CDR3 runs to 16 residues. The CDR3 DNA reads TGTGCCAGTAGTATTGGAGGGGCAACAGGGGTTCAGCCCCAGCATTTT. Its translation: CASSIGGATGVQPQHF.

The J gene is TRBJ2-4, the V gene TRBV11-3; 7 bases match TRBD1. With V trimmed by 4 bases and J by 3 bases, 9 bases remained unmatched. Germline V gene data show CDR1 as SGHNT and CDR2 as YENEEA. The CDR3 consists of 16 residues. This CDR3 is CASSSVLRDSKNIQYF. The CDR3 DNA follows: TGTGCCAGCAGCTCCGTACTCCGGGACAGCAAAAACATTCAGTACTTC.

The V gene is TRBV7-2, the J gene TRBJ2-5; 7 bases match TRBD1. The CDR3 runs to 14 residues. Trimming took 5 bases from V and 4 from J; bases not matched to a gene: 7. Looked up from germline, CDR1 is SGHTA and CDR2 is FQGNSA. CDR3 DNA: TGTGCCAGCAGCAAGAACAGGGGTACAGAGACCCAGTACTTC. It encodes CASSKNRGTETQYF. Full variable domain (outside the CDR3, taken from reference TRBV7-2 and TRBJ2-5): GAGVSQSPSNKVTEKGKDVELRCDPISGHTALYWYRQSLGQGLEFLIYFQGNSAPDKSGLPSDRFSAERTGGSVSTLTIQRTQQEDSAVYLCASSKNRGTETQYFGPGTRLLVL.

V usage is TRBV19 and J usage is TRBJ1-5; D might be TRBD1 (6 bases). CDR3 size: 18 residues. The V gene's germline CDR1 is LNHDA and CDR2 SQIVND (reference sequence). V was clipped by 5 bases and J by 1 base, with 21 bases between them. The CDR3 here is CASSSGRGALGSNQPQHF. CDR3 DNA: TGTGCCAGTAGTTCCGGGCGGGGGGCGTTAGGAAGCAATCAGCCCCAGCATTTT.

This chain's CDR3 is CASSWGSNTDTQYF. The CDR3 bases are TGTGCCAGCAGCTGGGGCAGCAACACAGATACGCAGTATTTT. V gene TRBV11-2 combines with J gene TRBJ2-3; D possibly corresponds to TRBD1 (5 bases). The CDR3 covers 14 residues. V lost 4 bases to trimming and J lost 2 bases, with 10 bases between them. Germline lookup yields CDR1 SGHAT and CDR2 FQNNGV.

V is TRBV6-5 and J is TRBJ1-2; 10 bases fit TRBD1. The ends lost 6 bases at V and 4 bases at J; junction bases unmatched: 8. This CDR3 region has 15 residues. The germline CDR1 and CDR2 sequences are MNHEY and SVGAGI. The chain's CDR3 is CASSPGQGWPYGYTF. The CDR3 nucleotides are TGTGCCAGCAGCCCGGGACAGGGGTGGCCCTATGGCTACACCTTC.

The CDR3 spells CASSSDGGEKLFF. CDR3 DNA sequence: TGTGCCAGCAGCTCGGACGGAGGCGAAAAACTGTTTTTT. This chain uses TRBV11-2 with TRBJ1-4; D ambiguous. The ends were cut back, 4 bases at V and 8 bases at J, with 11 bases in the middle. The CDR3 runs 13 residues. Germline V gene data show CDR1 as SGHAT and CDR2 as FQNNGV.

This chain joins TRBV5-1 and TRBJ2-7; TRBD1 agrees at 9 bases. There are 16 residues in the CDR3. Trimming cost V 3 bases and J 2 bases; bases outside gene matches: 9. Germline V CDR1 and CDR2: SGHRS, YFSETQ. The CDR3 region has the DNA TGCGCCAGCAGCTCAACTAGTCGGACAGGGGCCTACGAGCAGTACTTC. It encodes CASSSTSRTGAYEQYF.

J is TRBJ1-2 and V is TRBV19; no clear D. CDR1 and CDR2 (germline): LNHDA, SQIVND (reference sequence). There are 12 residues in the CDR3. The V and J ends lost 3 bases and 4 bases respectively, with 6 bases between them. This CDR3 is CASSIPVYGYTF. The DNA for the CDR3 is TGTGCCAGTAGTATCCCGGTCTATGGCTACACCTTC.

The chain carries TRBV3-1 (or the pseudogene TRBV3-2) and TRBJ2-7; 8 positions match TRBD1. The CDR3 sequence is 14 residues long. The germline gives CDR1 LGHDT, CDR2 YNNKEL (reference sequence). V dropped 4 bases and J dropped 6; count of bases not matched to a gene: 8. CDR3 nucleotide sequence: TGTGCCAGCAGCCCACAGGGGGGCGGCCTCGAGCAGTACTTC. It encodes CASSPQGGGLEQYF.

The genes are TRBV19 and TRBJ1-1, with a possible D match to TRBD1 (5 bases). Per the germline V gene, CDR1 is LNHDA and CDR2 is SQIVND (reference sequence). V shed 5 bases and J shed 0 bases, with 13 bases lying between them. There are 15 residues in the CDR3. Here the CDR3 reads CASSLRQPLNTEAFF. In DNA form, the CDR3 reads TGTGCCAGTAGTCTTCGACAGCCACTGAACACTGAAGCTTTCTTT.

The chain employs TRBV5-4 and TRBJ1-5; possible D gene TRBD1, 6 bases. CDR1 and CDR2 (germline): SGHNT, YYREEE (reference sequence). This CDR3 is built from 16 residues. Trimming took 0 bases from V and 0 from J, leaving 10 bases between them. CDR3 DNA sequence: TGTGCCAGCAGCTTGGGGGGGCCCAATAGCAATCAGCCCCAGCATTTT. This sequence encodes CASSLGGPNSNQPQHF.